This is a list of T cell receptor beta chains from one sample in a study of Graves' ophthalmopathy and Graves' hyperthyroidism. Each CDR3 protein is one row after TCRdb ran MiXCR on the multiplex PCR reads. The sample has about 600,000 distinct CDR3 sequences, just under 40% seen once. Sequencing was done on a sample of peripheral blood or thyroid tissue (not recorded which). All receptors derive from an adult man with Graves' hyperthyroidism. CDR3s leave out the opening cysteine and the closing phenylalanine or tryptophan. D genes are given only for firm matches.

v_gene | d_gene | CDR3aa
TRBV19 | NA | ASSILPWEVQETQY
TRBV7-9 | NA | ASSPGTSYEH
TRBV20-1 | TRBD1 | SALAGTATNEQF
TRBV20-1 | TRBD2 | SAGGGKNTGELF
TRBV24-1 | TRBD1 | ATSDLQGAYNEKLF
TRBV19 | NA | ASSIGFLGANVLT
TRBV24-1 | TRBD2 | ATSSQRGPGYNEQF
TRBV10-3 | NA | AISESKARGNQETQY
TRBV12-3/TRBV12-4 | NA | ASSFGVWRSLSYEQY
TRBV2 | NA | ASSEGGDGANYGYT
TRBV19 | NA | ASSTGSSYEQY
TRBV19 | TRBD1 | AWSKDRDTEAF
TRBV20-1 | TRBD2 | SARDSRLAGKETQY
TRBV15 | NA | ATSGGHQNYGYT
TRBV7-9 | NA | ASSWGAGSPLH
TRBV18 | NA | ASSPMQGYYGYT
TRBV9 | TRBD2 | ASSVAAAGSTDTQY
TRBV19 | TRBD2 | ASSTWTSGNWDTQY
TRBV12-3/TRBV12-4 | NA | ASSDGIQNTEAF
TRBV5-6 | TRBD2 | ASSWTSSGTRQETQY
TRBV7-2 | NA | ASSFGRGTQY
TRBV10-3 | TRBD1 | ATLKGQGNNSPLH
TRBV19 | TRBD1 | ASSIMDRGTEAF
TRBV20-1 | NA | SAIRVSGGYT
TRBV29-1 | TRBD1 | SVEDRQGAQGYT
TRBV7-2 | NA | ASSLGLGGPRDTQY
TRBV6-5 | NA | ASTPMGGTGELF
TRBV19 | TRBD1 | ASSSLQGADTQY
TRBV6-5 | NA | ASSLWTADSPLH
TRBV5-1 | TRBD2 | ASSLLTSGLSYNEQF
TRBV13 | NA | ASSDGSLTDTQY
TRBV10-2 | NA | ASGVLRTAVNYGYT
TRBV6-1 | NA | ASRGQVNTGKTQY
TRBV4-1 | NA | ASSQVAGESYGYT
TRBV5-8 | TRBD1 | ASSTGTGVSPLH
TRBV6-5 | NA | ASSYGGNT
TRBV28 | NA | AVGQSSYEQY
TRBV6-6 | NA | ASSYSNGQGGNTIY
TRBV12-3/TRBV12-4 | NA | ASSQTDTQY
TRBV29-1 | NA | SVGRNSYEQY
TRBV12-3/TRBV12-4 | NA | ASSFARGNQPQH
TRBV5-1 | NA | ASSRVGSSPLH
TRBV6-5 | NA | ASSNDAAGANYGYT
TRBV20-1 | NA | SARDRRARYGYT
TRBV4-2 | NA | ASSQERISYEQY
TRBV12-3/TRBV12-4 | TRBD2 | ASSEALGLAPGELF
TRBV4-1 | NA | ASSQLRDGPYEQY